This TCR beta chain was sequenced for a study of T cells after yellow fever vaccination. Template switching by 5'RACE produced TCR cDNA, adding a universal primer site and UMIs. TCRdb used MiXCR to reprocess the 5' RACE reads, holding one entry per CDR3 protein. The sample gives some 300,000 distinct CDR3 sequences, 8.5% to 10% of which show up once; about 3.5% is in the top ten. V shed 4 bases and J shed 4 bases, with 5 bases lying between them. The CDR3 contains 12 residues. Per the germline V gene, CDR1 is SGHRS and CDR2 is YFSETQ. Sequenced here: CD4+ T cells sorted from PBMCs, sampled 5 days after the yellow fever booster vaccination. The chain employs TRBV5-1 and TRBJ1-4; D is ambiguous. The origin of this receptor is a man younger than 35 who received the YFV17D yellow fever vaccine. CDR3 sequence reads: CASSIDNEKLFF. In nucleotides, the CDR3 is TGCGCCAGCAGCATTGATAATGAAAAACTGTTTTTT.